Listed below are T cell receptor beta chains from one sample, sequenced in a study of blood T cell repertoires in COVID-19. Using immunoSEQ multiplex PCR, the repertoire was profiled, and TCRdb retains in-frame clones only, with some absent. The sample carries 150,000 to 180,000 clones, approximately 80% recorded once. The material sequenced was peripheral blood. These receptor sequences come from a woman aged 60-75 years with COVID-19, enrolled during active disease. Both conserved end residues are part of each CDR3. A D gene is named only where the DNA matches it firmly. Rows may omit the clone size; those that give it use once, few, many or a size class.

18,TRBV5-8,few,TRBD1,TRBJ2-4,TGTGCCAGCAGCTTGATGCCTTTTCCCGGGACAGTCAAAAACATTCAGTACTTC,CASSLMPFPGTVKNIQYF
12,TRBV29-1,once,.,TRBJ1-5,TGCAGCGTTGGGGCAGGGAATCAGCCCCAGCATTTT,CSVGAGNQPQHF
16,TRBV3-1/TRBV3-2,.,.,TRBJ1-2,TGTGCCAGCAGCCAAATAACAGGCCGGGGGAACTATGGCTACACCTTC,CASSQITGRGNYGYTF
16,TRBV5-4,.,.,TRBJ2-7,TGTGCCAGCAGTAGGTGGAGGGCGGATCCAGCCGGCGAGCAGTACTTC,CASSRWRADPAGEQYF
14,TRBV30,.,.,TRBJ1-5,TGTGCCTGGAATGTCGGACATACGACTCAGCCCCAGCATTTT,CAWNVGHTTQPQHF
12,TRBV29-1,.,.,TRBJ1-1,TGCAGCGCCGCGCAAGGGGCCACTGAAGCTTTCTTT,CSAAQGATEAFF
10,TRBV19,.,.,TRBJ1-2,TGTGCCACCCATGACTATGGCTACACCTTC,CATHDYGYTF
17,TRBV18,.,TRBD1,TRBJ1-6,TGTGCCAGCTCACCCATGGCGGGGACAGGGGATAATTCACCCCTCCACTTT,CASSPMAGTGDNSPLHF
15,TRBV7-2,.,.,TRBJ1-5,TGTGCCAGCAGCTTAGCGCCAGGGCTGGGTCAGCCCCAGCATTTT,CASSLAPGLGQPQHF
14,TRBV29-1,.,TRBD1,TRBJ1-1,TGCAGCGTTGGGCCCCAGGGGGTAGGCACTGAAGCTTTCTTT,CSVGPQGVGTEAFF
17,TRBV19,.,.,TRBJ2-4,TGTGCCAGTAGGGACAGAAAAGGCGTACTAGCCAAAAACATTCAGTACTTC,CASRDRKGVLAKNIQYF
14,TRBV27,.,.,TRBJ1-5,TGTGCCAGCAGTTTGTGGCAGGGAAACCAGCCCCAGCATTTT,CASSLWQGNQPQHF
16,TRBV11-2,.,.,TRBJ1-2,TGTGCCAGCAGCTCCCCGTCCCCGGGGTCTAACTATGGCTACACCTTC,CASSSPSPGSNYGYTF
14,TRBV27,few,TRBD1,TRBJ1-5,TGTGCCAGCAGTTTGGGACAGGGCAGGCAGCCCCAGCATTTT,CASSLGQGRQPQHF
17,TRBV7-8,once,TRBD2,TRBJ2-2,TGTGCCAGCAGCTTAGGGATGAGCGGGGGGGCATCGGGGGAGCTGTTTTTT,CASSLGMSGGASGELFF
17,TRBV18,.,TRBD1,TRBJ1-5,TGTGCCAGCTCACCCGCCGGGACAGCGGGTCAGGGTCAGCCCCAGCATTTT,CASSPAGTAGQGQPQHF
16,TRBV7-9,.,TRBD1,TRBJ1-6,TGTGCCAGCAGCTTAGCGCTGGGACAGGGACGCTCACCCCTCCACTTT,CASSLALGQGRSPLHF
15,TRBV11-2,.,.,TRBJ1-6,TGTGCCAGCAGCTTAGACTTTCCGCGGAATTCACCCCTCCACTTT,CASSLDFPRNSPLHF
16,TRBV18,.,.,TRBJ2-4,TGTGCCAGCTCTCGCGCCGGAGAACTAGCCAAAAACATTCAGTACTTC,CASSRAGELAKNIQYF
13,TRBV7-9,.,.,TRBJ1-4,TGTGCCAGCAGCGGACACAGGGACGAAAAACTGTTTTTT,CASSGHRDEKLFF
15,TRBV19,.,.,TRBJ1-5,TGTGCCAGTAGTATAGGACAGGTTAGCAATCAGCCCCAGCATTTT,CASSIGQVSNQPQHF
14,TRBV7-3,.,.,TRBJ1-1,TGTGCCAGCAGCTTGAACAGGGTCAACACTGAAGCTTTCTTT,CASSLNRVNTEAFF
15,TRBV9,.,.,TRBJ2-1,TGTGCCAGCAGCCCCCACAGCGGAGGGCGGGATGAGCAGTTCTTC,CASSPHSGGRDEQFF
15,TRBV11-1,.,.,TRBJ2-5,TGTGCCAGCAGCACGACTAACGGGTACCAAGAGACCCAGTACTTC,CASSTTNGYQETQYF
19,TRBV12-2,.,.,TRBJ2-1,TGTGCAAGTCGCTTAGTGTCGGTGGGAGTTCTTCAGGCGAACAATGAGCAGTTCTTC,CASRLVSVGVLQANNEQFF
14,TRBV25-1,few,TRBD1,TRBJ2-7,TGTGCCAGCAAAGGACAGGGTCAAGGCTACGAGCAGTACTTC,CASKGQGQGYEQYF
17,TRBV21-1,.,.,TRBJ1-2,TGTGCCAGCACCACATCCCCGGAGGGCGGATTGGCGTGGGGCTACACCTTC,CASTTSPEGGLAWGYTF
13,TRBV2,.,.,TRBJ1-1,TGTGCCAGCACGGCAGGGATGAACACTGAAGCTTTCTTT,CASTAGMNTEAFF
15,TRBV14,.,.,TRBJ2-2,TGTGCCAGCAGTGAAGCAGGGGCAGGGACCGGGGAGCTGTTTTTT,CASSEAGAGTGELFF
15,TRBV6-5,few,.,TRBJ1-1,TGTGCCAGCAGTTACTCCGTTTGGGCGAACACTGAAGCTTTCTTT,CASSYSVWANTEAFF
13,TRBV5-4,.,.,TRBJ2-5,TGTGCCAGCAGCTCTGTCCCTCGGGAGACCCAGTACTTC,CASSSVPRETQYF
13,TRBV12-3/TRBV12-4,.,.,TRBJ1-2,TGTGCCAGCAGCCCCTTGCGACTCTATGGCTACACCTTC,CASSPLRLYGYTF
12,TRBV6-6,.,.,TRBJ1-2,TGTGCCAGCAGTCACCCTCGGGATGGCTACACCTTC,CASSHPRDGYTF
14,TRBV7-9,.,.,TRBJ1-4,TGTGCCAGCAGCTTAGCACAGGGTGGGGAAAAACTGTTTTTT,CASSLAQGGEKLFF
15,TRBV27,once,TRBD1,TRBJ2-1,TGTGCCAGCAGTCCGGACAGGGGAATACGAAATGAGCAGTTCTTC,CASSPDRGIRNEQFF
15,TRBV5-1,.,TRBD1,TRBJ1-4,TGCGCCAGCAGCTTGAGGGGGACAGGGGCTGAAAAACTGTTTTTT,CASSLRGTGAEKLFF
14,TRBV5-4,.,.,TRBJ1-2,TGTGCCAGCAGCTTTTCCTGGGCCGGCGATGGCTACACCTTC,CASSFSWAGDGYTF
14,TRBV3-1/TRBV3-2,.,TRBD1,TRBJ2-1,TGTGCCAGCAGGGACAGGGTCGTACGCAATGAGCAGTTCTTC,CASRDRVVRNEQFF
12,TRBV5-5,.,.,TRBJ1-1,TGTGCCAGCAGCCTGACAGTCCAGGGGGCTTTCTTT,CASSLTVQGAFF
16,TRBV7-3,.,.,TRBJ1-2,TGTGCCAGCAGCCTGAACGCAATTCCGGGAGAGGATGGCTACACCTTC,CASSLNAIPGEDGYTF
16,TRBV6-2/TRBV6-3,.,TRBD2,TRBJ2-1,TGTGCCAGCAGTTACTCGATCGGGAGGGGGGGAAATGAGCAGTTCTTC,CASSYSIGRGGNEQFF
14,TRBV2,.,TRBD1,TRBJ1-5,TGTGCCAGCAGTATAACAGGGGGCCCCCAGCCCCAGCATTTT,CASSITGGPQPQHF
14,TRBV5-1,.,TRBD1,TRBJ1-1,TGCGCCAGCAGCACGGACAGGGGAGACACTGAAGCTTTCTTT,CASSTDRGDTEAFF
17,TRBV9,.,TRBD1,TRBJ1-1,TGTGCCAGCAGCGTAACGGGACAGGGACCATCGAACACTGAAGCTTTCTTT,CASSVTGQGPSNTEAFF
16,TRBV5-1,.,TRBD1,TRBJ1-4,TGCGCCAGCAGCTCTCGACCGGGACAGGGAAATGAAAAACTGTTTTTT,CASSSRPGQGNEKLFF
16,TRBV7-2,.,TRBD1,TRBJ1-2,TGTGCCAGCAGCTTAGGGGGGACAGGGAACCCTAGGGGCTACACCTTC,CASSLGGTGNPRGYTF
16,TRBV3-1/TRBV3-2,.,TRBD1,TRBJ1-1,TGTGCCAGCAGCCAAGAACAGGGGCGAACGAACACTGAAGCTTTCTTT,CASSQEQGRTNTEAFF
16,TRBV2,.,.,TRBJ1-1,TGTGCCAGCAGTGAAAGGGGCAGCCTCATGAACACTGAAGCTTTCTTT,CASSERGSLMNTEAFF
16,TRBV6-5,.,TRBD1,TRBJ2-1,TGTGCCAGCAGTTACTCCACCGGGACAGGGCACAATGAGCAGTTCTTC,CASSYSTGTGHNEQFF